This T cell receptor beta chain was captured in a study of control samples from healthy donors and cancer patients. Trimming at V came to 7 bases and at J to 7 bases, leaving 10 bases not matched to a gene. The germline V gene encodes CDR1 MDHEN and CDR2 SYDVKM. The CDR3 extends over 15 amino acids. Sequencing used immunoSEQ multiplex PCR; TCRdb keeps in-frame clones, though not all of them. Seen here are 120,000 to 150,000 clones, around 85% observed once, and the top ten hold about 9%. The clonotype was recovered from a woman aged 25-40 years in good health. The J gene is TRBJ1-4, the V gene TRBV28; TRBD1 matches at 9 bases. The sample taken for sequencing was blood. The CDR3 spells CASTQGGTGIEKLFF. The CDR3 coding sequence is TGTGCCAGCACCCAGGGGGGGACAGGGATTGAAAAACTGTTTTTT.